The entry below gives a single T cell receptor beta chain sequence along with its context. Its antigen is undetermined. Profiling relied on immunoSEQ multiplex PCR, and the TCRdb table lists in-frame clones only, not all of them. Of about 160,000 clones in the sample, about nine tenths are singletons; the top ten hold roughly 3.1%. The CDR3 has 16 amino acids. V trimming: 4 bases; J trimming: 7 bases; junction bases outside the gene matches: 12. The germline V gene encodes CDR1 SGHDN and CDR2 FVKESK. The data originate from a study of T cell responses to AZD1222 COVID-19 vaccine. The study, taken as a whole, reports: Following two doses of AZD1222, Spike-specific TCR breadth and depth rose. Among those given AZD1222, only five to seven were seropositive at baseline. Repertoires were collected only later (after the peak T cell response had occurred). Most donors were white British, females outnumbered males, and clonal diversity was possibly underestimated.

The clonotype comes from an adult who received the AZD1222 COVID-19 vaccine. V gene TRBV14 combines with J gene TRBJ1-4; TRBD1 matches at 7 bases. Source: peripheral blood, taken 28 days after the second AZD1222 dose. CDR3 protein: CASSPGLTGRSEKLFF. The DNA of the CDR3 is TGTGCCAGCAGCCCCGGCCTGACAGGGCGAAGTGAAAAACTGTTTTTT.